The TCR beta chain described here comes from a study of T-cell reconstitution after alpha-beta-depleted transplantation in children. General observations from the study: Diversity of TCRbeta at day 60 was high in some patients, arising from surviving recipient T cells and thymic progenitors. Newly generated T cells supplied most T-cell counts and diversity one year post-transplant. There were reportedly several hundred expanded graft clones from which alpha-beta T cells came about two months after transplant.

This clonotype was observed a few times. The antigen is unknown. Preparation of the TCRbeta library used unique molecular identifiers. TCRdb redid the calling of the PCR reads with MiXCR, one entry per CDR3 protein. The sample has under 850,000 distinct CDR3 sequences, approximately 14% seen once. V shed 0 bases and J 0 bases; nucleotides not matched to a gene: 2. This CDR3 contains 16 residues. The germline V gene has CDR1 SGHRS and CDR2 YFSETQ. V is TRBV5-1 and J is TRBJ2-2; 7 bases line up with TRBD2. The sequenced sample was PBMCs, obtained before TCRalphabeta/CD19-depleted stem cell transplant. The TCR originated in a girl aged 2-9 years with congenital amegakaryocytic thrombocytopenia, due to receive a stem cell transplant. CDR3 loop: CASSLASGANTGELFF. The CDR3 DNA sequence: TGCGCCAGCAGCTTGGCTAGCGGAGCGAACACCGGGGAGCTGTTTTTT.